These 20 T cell receptor beta chains were all obtained from the same sample, sequenced in a study of T-cell reconstitution after alpha-beta-depleted transplantation in children. Unique molecular identifiers were built into the TCRbeta library. TCRdb passed the PCR reads through MiXCR, listing each CDR3 protein once. The sample comprises fewer than 550,000 distinct CDR3 sequences, roughly 15% of which are singletons, and 29% rests with the top ten. The material sequenced was PBMCs, mostly from graft donor cells, taken 360 days after TCRalphabeta/CD19-depleted stem cell transplant. These receptors originate from a boy under two years old who had a stem cell transplant for Wiskott-Aldrich syndrome, so the T cells may come from the graft donor.

This clonotype was detected only a few times. The chain links TRBV5-1 to TRBJ2-7; no firm D call. Trimming cost V 4 bases and J 4 bases, with 18 bases left between them. There are 15 residues in the CDR3. Per germline, CDR1 SGHRS and CDR2 YFSETQ. CDR3: CASSEFRVEFYEQYF. The CDR3, as DNA: TGCGCCAGCAGCGAATTCCGGGTCGAGTTTTACGAGCAGTACTTC. Looking up the rest from reference TRBV5-1 and TRBJ2-7 gives the full variable domain: KAGVTQTPRYLIKTRGQQVTLSCSPISGHRSVSWYQQTPGQGLQFLFEYFSETQRNKGNFPGRFSGRQFSNSRSEMNVSTLELGDSALYLCASSEFRVEFYEQYFGPGTRLTVT.

This rearrangement joins TRBV5-1 to TRBJ2-3, with 7 positions matching TRBD1. CDR3 length equals 15 residues. Losses at the gene ends were 0 bases for V and 5 bases for J; bases not matched to a gene: 6. CDR1 is SGHRS, CDR2 YFSETQ, per germline. CDR3: CASSLDTHRGDTQYF. CDR3 bases: TGCGCCAGCAGCTTGGACACCCACAGGGGAGATACGCAGTATTTT.

V usage is TRBV5-1 and J usage is TRBJ2-1; 7 nucleotides align to TRBD1. This CDR3 spans 17 amino acids. Germline V gives CDR1 SGHRS, CDR2 YFSETQ. After removal of 3 bases from V and 2 bases from J, the junction contained 11 bases not matched to a gene. The CDR3 sequence: CASSWGSGGVPYNEQFF. CDR3 nucleotide sequence: TGCGCCAGCAGCTGGGGCTCAGGGGGAGTCCCCTACAATGAGCAGTTCTTC.

V is TRBV25-1 and J is TRBJ2-3, with 7 bases identical to TRBD2. This CDR3 comprises 17 residues. Germline-derived CDR1 and CDR2 are MGHDK and SYGVNS. Germline trimming cut 3 bases from V and 4 bases from J; bases unmatched to any gene: 13. DNA for the CDR3: TGTGCCAGCAGTGACCCTTATTCGGAGCGGGGACCAGATACGCAGTATTTT. It encodes CASSDPYSERGPDTQYF.

This chain's CDR3 is CSAKKRSGSPGEQYF. In nucleotides, the CDR3 is TGCAGTGCCAAAAAGCGGAGCGGGTCGCCGGGGGAGCAGTACTTC. The chain links TRBV20-1 to TRBJ2-7, with a tentative D call TRBD2 (6 bases). This CDR3 is 15 amino acids long. V shed 6 bases and J shed 7 bases, with 25 bases lying between them. CDR1 and CDR2 (germline): DFQATT, SNEGSKA (reference sequence).

This clonotype was counted many times. The chain uses TRBV7-8 and TRBJ2-1, with 8 bases that match TRBD2. CDR1 is SGHVS and CDR2 is FQNEAQ in the germline V gene. There are 15 residues in the CDR3. Trimming cost V 3 bases and J 5 bases; bases outside gene matches: 6. The CDR3 sequence: CASSLGLGLDNEQFF. CDR3 nucleotides: TGTGCCAGCAGCTTGGGTCTGGGACTAGACAATGAGCAGTTCTTC.

The rearrangement uses TRBV29-1 and TRBJ2-1; D call uncertain. The CDR3 sequence is 13 residues long. V was trimmed by 7 bases and J by 8 bases, leaving 18 bases between them. From germline, CDR1 is SQVTM and CDR2 ANQGSEA. The CDR3 region is CSAGTFVADEQFF. CDR3 DNA: TGCAGCGCTGGAACTTTTGTGGCGGATGAGCAGTTCTTC.

This clonotype was observed a handful of times. This chain uses TRBV27 with TRBJ2-7, with D perhaps being TRBD1 or TRBD2 (6 bases each). Trimming stripped 4 bases from V and 5 bases from J, with 18 bases between. Germline V CDR1 and CDR2: MNHEY, SMNVEV (reference sequence). CDR3 size: 15 residues. CDR3 in DNA: TGTGCCAGCAGTTGGTTGGGGGGCGCTTTGGACGAGCAGTACTTC. Protein: CASSWLGGALDEQYF.

The V gene is TRBV20-1, the J gene TRBJ2-5; D remains unclear. The CDR3 consists of 11 residues. V was shortened by 5 bases and J by 7 bases, with 11 bases between the two germline ends. From germline, CDR1 is DFQATT and CDR2 SNEGSKA (reference sequence). The CDR3 bases are TGCAGTGCTTACCATGGGTCGACCCAGTACTTC. Amino acid sequence: CSAYHGSTQYF.

This clonotype was seen a few times. The chain couples TRBV12-3 or TRBV12-4 to TRBJ2-1; D is perhaps TRBD2 (5 bases). This CDR3 is 12 amino acids long. Between the trimmed V and J ends, which lost 6 bases and 6 bases, there was a span of 9 bases. CDR3 in amino acids: CASRTSFNEQFF. The CDR3 DNA sequence: TGTGCCAGCAGAACTAGTTTCAATGAGCAGTTCTTC.

The rearrangement uses TRBV28 and TRBJ2-7, with D tentatively TRBD1 (5 bases). The CDR3 consists of 13 residues. The V gene lost 3 bases and the J gene lost 2 bases, with 8 bases spanning the gap. Germline-derived CDR1 and CDR2 are MDHEN and SYDVKM. CDR3 loop: CASSFPGPYEQYF. In nucleotides, the CDR3 is TGTGCCAGCAGTTTCCCAGGGCCCTACGAGCAGTACTTC. Variable domain in full (rest from reference TRBV28 and TRBJ2-7): DVKVTQSSRYLVKRTGEKVFLECVQDMDHENMFWYRQDPGLGLRLIYFSYDVKMKEKGDIPEGYSVSREKKERFSLILESASTNQTSMYLCASSFPGPYEQYFGPGTRLTVT.

The rearrangement uses TRBV7-9 and TRBJ1-2; TRBD1 matches 9 bases. V shed 5 bases, J shed 8 bases, and the junction held 15 bases outside the gene matches. CDR1 is SEHNR and CDR2 is FQNEAQ in the germline V gene (reference sequence). This CDR3 is built from 16 residues. For the CDR3, the DNA is TGTGCCAGCAGCGCCGACAGGGGGTCCCATATAGGCGGCTACACCTTC. Translation gives CASSADRGSHIGGYTF.

This clonotype has a handful of counts. The CDR3 is CASSLGWLAGAVTGELFF. The CDR3 DNA follows: TGTGCCAGCAGCTTAGGTTGGCTAGCGGGAGCGGTCACCGGGGAGCTGTTTTTT. V is TRBV7-6 and J is TRBJ2-2, with 10 bases lining up with TRBD2. Trimming cost V 1 base and J 4 bases; bases outside gene matches: 9. Germline-derived CDR1 and CDR2 are SGHVS and FNYEAQ. The CDR3 runs to 18 residues.

Only a few counts were recorded for this clonotype. The chain couples TRBV29-1 to TRBJ1-1; D unclear. The CDR3 spans 13 residues. The germline V gene encodes CDR1 SQVTM and CDR2 ANQGSEA. V shed 7 bases and J shed 2 bases, with 14 bases lying between them. CDR3 DNA sequence: TGCAGCGCTCACACCGGTGCCAACACTGAAGCTTTCTTT. Translating it yields CSAHTGANTEAFF.

CDR3 nucleotides: TGCAGTGCTTTAGCGGCTAGCACAGATACGCAGTATTTT. It codes for CSALAASTDTQYF. V and J are TRBV20-1 and TRBJ2-3; D is perhaps TRBD2 (6 bases). V gave up 5 bases and J gave up 0 bases, with 9 bases separating them. Germline V gene sequence: CDR1 DFQATT, CDR2 SNEGSKA (reference sequence). The CDR3 has 13 amino acids.

The chain carries TRBV12-3 or TRBV12-4 and TRBJ1-6, with TRBD1 identical over 9 bases. This CDR3 is 14 amino acids long. With 7 bases clipped from V and 9 bases from J, the junction kept 7 bases outside the gene matches. CDR3 sequence: CASTNRGPVSPLHF. The CDR3, as DNA: TGTGCCAGCACCAACAGGGGGCCGGTTTCACCCCTCCACTTT.

This clonotype appeared many times. This chain uses TRBV4-1 with TRBJ2-1; D not certain. Germline V lookup: CDR1 MGHRA, CDR2 YSYEKL. Deletions cut 1 base from V and 5 bases from J, with 6 bases between. The CDR3 loop spans 13 amino acids. CDR3 region: CASSQAPDNEQFF. The DNA of the CDR3 is TGCGCCAGCAGCCAAGCTCCGGACAATGAGCAGTTCTTC.

In DNA, the CDR3 is TGTGCCAGCAGCTTGGCCCCGGGACAGGGGGCAAGAGAGACCCAGTACTTC. As protein: CASSLAPGQGARETQYF. The chain is built from TRBV5-6 and TRBJ2-5, with 12 nucleotides matching TRBD1. V shed 0 bases and J 4 bases; nucleotides not matched to a gene: 7. This CDR3 has 17 residues. CDR1 SGHDT and CDR2 YYEEEE come from the germline V gene.

J is TRBJ2-2 and V is TRBV3-1; 8 bases line up with TRBD2. Germline V gene lookup returns CDR1 LGHDT and CDR2 YNNKEL (reference sequence). The ends lost 2 bases at V and 6 bases at J; junction bases unmatched: 8. The CDR3 is 16 amino acids. For the CDR3, the DNA is TGTGCCAGCAGCCAACCTTGGACTAGCATGGCCGGGGAGCTGTTTTTT. Translation: CASSQPWTSMAGELFF. The full variable domain, with the rest looked up from reference TRBV3-1 and TRBJ2-2, is DTAVSQTPKYLVTQMGNDKSIKCEQNLGHDTMYWYKQDSKKFLKIMFSYNNKELIINETVPNRFSPKSPDKAHLNLHINSLELGDSAVYFCASSQPWTSMAGELFFGEGSRLTVL.

This chain connects TRBV10-3 to TRBJ2-1, with D uncertain. V dropped 6 bases and J dropped 5 bases, with 8 bases sitting between them. This CDR3 comprises 12 residues. The germline V gene encodes CDR1 ENHRY and CDR2 SYGVKD. The CDR3 is CAIRAWDNEQFF. The DNA for the CDR3 is TGTGCCATCAGGGCCTGGGACAATGAGCAGTTCTTC.